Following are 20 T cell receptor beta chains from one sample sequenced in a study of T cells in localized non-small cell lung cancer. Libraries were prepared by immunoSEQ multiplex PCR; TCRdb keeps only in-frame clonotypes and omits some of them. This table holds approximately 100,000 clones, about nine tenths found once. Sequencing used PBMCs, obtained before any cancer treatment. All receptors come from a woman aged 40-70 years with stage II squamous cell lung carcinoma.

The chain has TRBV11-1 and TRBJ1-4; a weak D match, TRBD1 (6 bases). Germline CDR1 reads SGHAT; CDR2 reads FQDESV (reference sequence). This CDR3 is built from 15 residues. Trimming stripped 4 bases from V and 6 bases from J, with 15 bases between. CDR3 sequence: CASSSKQGVDEKLFF. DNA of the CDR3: TGTGCCAGCAGCTCGAAACAGGGAGTAGATGAAAAACTGTTTTTT.

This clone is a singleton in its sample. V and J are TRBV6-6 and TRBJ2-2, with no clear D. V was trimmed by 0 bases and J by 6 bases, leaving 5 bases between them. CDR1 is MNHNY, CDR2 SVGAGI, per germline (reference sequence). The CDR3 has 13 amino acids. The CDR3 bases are TGTGCCAGCAGTTACTCCCGCTCCGGGGAGCTGTTTTTT. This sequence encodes CASSYSRSGELFF.

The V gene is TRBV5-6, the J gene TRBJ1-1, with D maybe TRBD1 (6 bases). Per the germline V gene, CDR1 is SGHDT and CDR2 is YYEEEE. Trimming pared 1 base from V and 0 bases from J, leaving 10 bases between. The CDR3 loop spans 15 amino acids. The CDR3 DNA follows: TGTGCCAGCAGCTTGCAGGGGCCCATGAACACTGAAGCTTTCTTT. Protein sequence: CASSLQGPMNTEAFF.

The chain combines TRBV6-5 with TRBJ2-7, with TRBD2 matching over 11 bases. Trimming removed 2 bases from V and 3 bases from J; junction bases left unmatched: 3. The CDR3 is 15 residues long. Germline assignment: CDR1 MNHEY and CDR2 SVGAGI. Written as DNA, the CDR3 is TGTGCCAGCAGTTACCTGGGACTAGCGGTCTACGAGCAGTACTTC. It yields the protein CASSYLGLAVYEQYF.

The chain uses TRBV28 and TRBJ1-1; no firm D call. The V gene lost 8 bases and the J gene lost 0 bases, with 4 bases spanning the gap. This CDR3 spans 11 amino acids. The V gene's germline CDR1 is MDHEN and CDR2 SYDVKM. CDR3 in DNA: TGTGCCAGCGCGGTGAACACTGAAGCTTTCTTT. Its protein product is CASAVNTEAFF.

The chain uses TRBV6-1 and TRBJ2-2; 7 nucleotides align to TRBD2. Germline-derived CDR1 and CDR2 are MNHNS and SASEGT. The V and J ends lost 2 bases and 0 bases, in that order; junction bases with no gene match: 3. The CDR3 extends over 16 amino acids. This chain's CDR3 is CASSEFLAANTGELFF. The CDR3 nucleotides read TGTGCCAGCAGTGAATTTCTAGCGGCGAACACCGGGGAGCTGTTTTTT.

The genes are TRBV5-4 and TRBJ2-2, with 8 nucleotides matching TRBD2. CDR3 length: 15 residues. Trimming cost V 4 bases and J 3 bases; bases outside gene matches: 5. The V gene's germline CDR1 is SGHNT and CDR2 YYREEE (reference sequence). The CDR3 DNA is TGTGCCAGCAGCGACCAGCGGGAGTACACCGGGGAGCTGTTTTTT. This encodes CASSDQREYTGELFF.

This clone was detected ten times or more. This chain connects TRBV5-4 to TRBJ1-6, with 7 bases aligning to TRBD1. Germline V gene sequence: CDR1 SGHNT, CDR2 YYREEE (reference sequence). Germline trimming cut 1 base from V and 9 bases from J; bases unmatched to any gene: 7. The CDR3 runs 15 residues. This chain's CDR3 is CASSLQTGSTSPLHF. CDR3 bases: TGTGCCAGCAGCTTGCAGACAGGGTCGACTTCACCCCTCCACTTT.

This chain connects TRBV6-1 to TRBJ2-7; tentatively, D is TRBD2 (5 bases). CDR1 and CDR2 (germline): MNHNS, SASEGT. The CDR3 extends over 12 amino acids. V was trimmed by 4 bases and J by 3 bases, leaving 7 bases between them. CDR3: CASSGGIYEQYF. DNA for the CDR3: TGTGCCAGCAGTGGAGGGATCTACGAGCAGTACTTC.

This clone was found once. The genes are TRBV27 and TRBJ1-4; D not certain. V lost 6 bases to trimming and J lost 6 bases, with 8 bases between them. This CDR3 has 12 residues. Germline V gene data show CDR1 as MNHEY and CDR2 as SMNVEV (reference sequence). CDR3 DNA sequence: TGTGCCAGCAGCGCGGGGTATGAAAAACTGTTTTTT. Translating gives CASSAGYEKLFF. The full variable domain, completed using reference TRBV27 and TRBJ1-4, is EAQVTQNPRYLITVTGKKLTVTCSQNMNHEYMSWYRQDPGLGLRQIYYSMNVEVTDKGDVPEGYKVSRKEKRNFPLILESPSPNQTSLYFCASSAGYEKLFFGSGTQLSVL.

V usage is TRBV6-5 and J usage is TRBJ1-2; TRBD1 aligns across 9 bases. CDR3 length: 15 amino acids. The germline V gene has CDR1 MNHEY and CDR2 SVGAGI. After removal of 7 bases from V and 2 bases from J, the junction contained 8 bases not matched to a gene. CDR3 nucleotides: TGTGCCAGCACCCGGGCGGGACAGGGCAACTATGGCTACACCTTC. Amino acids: CASTRAGQGNYGYTF.

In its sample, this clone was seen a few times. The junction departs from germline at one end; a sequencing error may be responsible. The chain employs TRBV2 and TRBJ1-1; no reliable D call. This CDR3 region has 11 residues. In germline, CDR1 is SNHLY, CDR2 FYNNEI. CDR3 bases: TGTGCCAGCAGGGAAGACGTGAAAGCTTTCTTT. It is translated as CASREDVKAFF.

CDR3 nucleotides: TGTGCCAGAAGCCGGGGACAGATCAGCGACGAGCAGTACTTC. Amino acid sequence: CARSRGQISDEQYF. The chain couples TRBV5-3 to TRBJ2-7, with TRBD1 matching 7 bases. TRBV5-3 is filed as an ORF, its function uncertain. V was clipped by 4 bases and J by 5 bases; unmatched bases: 9. The CDR3 contains 14 residues.

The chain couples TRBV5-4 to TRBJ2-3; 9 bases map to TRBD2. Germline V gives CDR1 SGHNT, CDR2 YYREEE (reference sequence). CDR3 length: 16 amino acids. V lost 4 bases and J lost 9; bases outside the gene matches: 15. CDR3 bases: TGTGCCAGCAGCACCCCGACTAGCGGCCAGACGTTGACGCAGTATTTT. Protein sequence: CASSTPTSGQTLTQYF. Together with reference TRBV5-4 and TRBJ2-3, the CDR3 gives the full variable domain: ETGVTQSPTHLIKTRGQQVTLRCSSQSGHNTVSWYQQALGQGPQFIFQYYREEENGRGNFPPRFSGLQFPNYSSELNVNALELDDSALYLCASSTPTSGQTLTQYFGPGTRLTVL.

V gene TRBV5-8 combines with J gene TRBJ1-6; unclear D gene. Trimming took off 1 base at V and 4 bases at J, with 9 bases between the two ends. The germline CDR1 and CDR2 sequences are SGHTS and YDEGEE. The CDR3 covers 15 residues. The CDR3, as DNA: TGTGCCAGCAGCTTGTACGGCCTATATAATTCACCCCTCCACTTT. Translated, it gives CASSLYGLYNSPLHF.

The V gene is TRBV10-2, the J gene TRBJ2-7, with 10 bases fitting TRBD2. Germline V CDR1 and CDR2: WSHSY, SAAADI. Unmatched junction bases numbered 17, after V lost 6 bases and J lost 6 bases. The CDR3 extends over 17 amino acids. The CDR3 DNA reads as TGCGCCAGCAGCAACTCTGGTGTAGCGGGAGGAACGGTCGAGCAGTACTTC. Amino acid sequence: CASSNSGVAGGTVEQYF.

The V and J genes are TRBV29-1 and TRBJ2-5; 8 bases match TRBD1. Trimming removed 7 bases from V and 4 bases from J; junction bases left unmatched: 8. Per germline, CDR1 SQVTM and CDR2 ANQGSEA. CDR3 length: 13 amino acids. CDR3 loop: CSEGQGGIETQYF. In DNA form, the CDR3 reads TGCAGCGAAGGACAGGGAGGAATAGAGACCCAGTACTTC. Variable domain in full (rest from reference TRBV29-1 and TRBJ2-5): SAVISQKPSRDICQRGTSLTIQCQVDSQVTMMFWYRQQPGQSLTLIATANQGSEATYESGFVIDKFPISRPNLTFSTLTVSNMSPEDSSIYLCSEGQGGIETQYFGPGTRLLVL.

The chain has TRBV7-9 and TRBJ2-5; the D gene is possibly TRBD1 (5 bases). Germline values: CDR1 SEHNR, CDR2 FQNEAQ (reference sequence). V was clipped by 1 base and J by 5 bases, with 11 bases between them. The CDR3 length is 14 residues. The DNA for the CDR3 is TGTGCCAGCAGCTTAGATGGCAGGGCGGAGACCCAGTACTTC. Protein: CASSLDGRAETQYF.

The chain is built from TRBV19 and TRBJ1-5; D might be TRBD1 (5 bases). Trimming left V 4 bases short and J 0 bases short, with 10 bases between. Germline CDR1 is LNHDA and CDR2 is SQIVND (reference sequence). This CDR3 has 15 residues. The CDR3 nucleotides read TGTGCCAGTAGTAGTTCGGGGCTTAGCAATCAGCCCCAGCATTTT. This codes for CASSSSGLSNQPQHF.

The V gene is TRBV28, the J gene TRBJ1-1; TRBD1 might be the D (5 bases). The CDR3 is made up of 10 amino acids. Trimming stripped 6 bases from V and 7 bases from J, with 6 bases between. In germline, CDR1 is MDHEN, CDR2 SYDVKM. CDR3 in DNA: TGTGCCAGCAGGCAGGGTGAAGCTTTCTTT. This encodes CASRQGEAFF.